This is a list of T cell receptor beta chains from one sample in a study of shared clonotypes between healthy human individuals. Using immunoSEQ multiplex PCR, the repertoire was profiled, and TCRdb retains in-frame clones only, with some absent. The sample lists 1,500,000 or so clones; roughly 96% were seen once. The sequenced sample was naive CD4+ T cells sorted from blood. The receptors stem from a man aged 25-45 years in good health. The CDR3 runs from the conserved cysteine through the conserved F or W. The order of the fields is J gene, D gene, V gene, clone size, CDR3 DNA, CDR3 protein. A D gene is named only where the DNA matches it firmly. Rows may omit the clone size; those that give it use once, few, many or a size class.

TRBJ2-7 | NA | TRBV11-2 | NA | TGTGCCAGCAGCTTAGCTAGAGGGAGCTCCTACGAGCAGTACTTC | CASSLARGSSYEQYF
TRBJ2-7 | NA | TRBV4-3 | NA | TGCGCCAGCAGCCAAGATGTCTTGTACGAGCAGTACTTC | CASSQDVLYEQYF
TRBJ2-7 | TRBD1 | TRBV5-1 | NA | TGCGCCAGCAGCCGGGACAGGGGGTTTCGGGAGCAGTACTTC | CASSRDRGFREQYF
TRBJ1-1 | NA | TRBV6-1 | NA | TGTGCCAGCAGTGACCCGTTCCGAGGAAAGCCTACGTGGTCGGCTTTCTTT | CASSDPFRGKPTWSAFF
TRBJ2-5 | TRBD1 | TRBV5-5 | NA | TGTGCCAGCAGCCCAGGGACAGGGATTAAGGAGACCCAGTACTTC | CASSPGTGIKETQYF
TRBJ2-7 | NA | TRBV4-1 | once | TGCGCCAGCAGTTCGCAGGGCCCTACCTACGAGCAGTACTTC | CASSSQGPTYEQYF
TRBJ2-1 | TRBD1 | TRBV30 | NA | TGTGCCTGGGGTGGACAGGGGACATACAATGAGCAGTTCTTC | CAWGGQGTYNEQFF
TRBJ1-2 | NA | TRBV28 | few | TGTGCCAGCAGACTGGACGGCTATGGCTACACCTTC | CASRLDGYGYTF
TRBJ2-3 | TRBD2 | TRBV4-3 | NA | TGCGCCAGCAGCCGAGGGACTAGCGAACCAGATACGCAGTATTTT | CASSRGTSEPDTQYF
TRBJ2-1 | TRBD2 | TRBV5-4 | NA | TGTGCCAGCAGCAGGACTAGCGGGAGGCACAATGAGCAGTTCTTC | CASSRTSGRHNEQFF
TRBJ2-7 | NA | TRBV28 | NA | TGTGCCAGCGCCTGGCAGACCTACGAGCAGTACTTC | CASAWQTYEQYF
TRBJ2-3 | NA | TRBV6-4 | once | TGTGCCAGCAGCTACAGGGACTCGCCAGTGCGGGACACAGATACGCAGTATTTT | CASSYRDSPVRDTDTQYF
TRBJ2-1 | NA | TRBV5-6 | NA | TGTGCCAGCAGCCCCCTGGCGTCCAGCTCCTACAATGAGCAGTTCTTC | CASSPLASSSYNEQFF
TRBJ2-5 | TRBD2 | TRBV14 | NA | TGTGCCAGCAGCTACCAGTTTCTAGCGGGAGGGCCGCTAGTGGAGACCCAGTACTTC | CASSYQFLAGGPLVETQYF
TRBJ2-1 | TRBD2 | TRBV25-1 | NA | TGTGCCAGCAGTGGTAGCGGGAGTTACAATGAGCAGTTCTTC | CASSGSGSYNEQFF
TRBJ2-5 | TRBD1 | TRBV7-9 | NA | TGTGCCAGCAGCTTGGGACAGTCTTACCAAGAGACCCAGTACTTC | CASSLGQSYQETQYF
TRBJ1-2 | NA | TRBV2 | NA | TGTGCCAGCGAAGGGGAGATCTATGGCTACACCTTC | CASEGEIYGYTF
TRBJ2-1 | NA | TRBV19 | once | TGTGCCAGTAATTCGGAACTAGCTAACAATGAGCAGTTCTTC | CASNSELANNEQFF
TRBJ2-7 | TRBD2 | TRBV5-5 | NA | TGTGCCAGCAGGGGACAACGGACTAGCGGCTCCTACGAGCAGTACTTC | CASRGQRTSGSYEQYF
TRBJ2-1 | TRBD2 | TRBV9 | NA | TGTGCCAGCAGCGTAGGAGCGGGAGGGCTTAATGAGCAGTTCTTC | CASSVGAGGLNEQFF
TRBJ1-4 | NA | TRBV6-5 | NA | TGTGCCAGCAGTCCAGGGGATGGGGGAAAACTGTTTTTT | CASSPGDGGKLFF
TRBJ1-2 | NA | TRBV5-1 | NA | TGCGCCAGCAGCTTGTCCGTCTCCGTTGGGTACACCTTC | CASSLSVSVGYTF
TRBJ1-5 | NA | TRBV6-6 | NA | TGTGCCAGCAGTCAGTCGGGCAATCAGCCCCAGCATTTT | CASSQSGNQPQHF
TRBJ2-1 | TRBD2 | TRBV5-1 | NA | TGCGCCAGCAGCTTGGTGGGTAGCGGGGGGAGCTCCTACAATGAGCAGTTCTTC | CASSLVGSGGSSYNEQFF
TRBJ1-4 | NA | TRBV10-3 | NA | TGTGCCATCGGGGGGCGAGGTGAAAAACTGTTTTTT | CAIGGRGEKLFF
TRBJ1-1 | NA | TRBV28 | NA | TGTGCCAGCAGGAGCAACACTGAAGCTTTCTTT | CASRSNTEAFF
TRBJ1-5 | NA | TRBV27 | NA | TGTGCCAGCAGCGGGACGGCTCAGCCCCAGCATTTT | CASSGTAQPQHF
TRBJ2-7 | NA | TRBV9 | NA | TGTGCCAGCAGCGTAGCTGCACGGTCCCGAGCCTACGAGCAGTACTTC | CASSVAARSRAYEQYF
TRBJ2-7 | TRBD1 | TRBV18 | NA | TGTGCCAGCTCACCGGACAGGCTTGCCTACGAGCAGTACTTC | CASSPDRLAYEQYF
TRBJ2-1 | NA | TRBV10-2 | NA | TGCGCCAGCAGTGCGAGGCGGGGGCGCTACAATGAGCAGTTCTTC | CASSARRGRYNEQFF
TRBJ2-5 | TRBD1 | TRBV27 | NA | TGTGCCAGCAGCCGGGACAGGTCACGCCAGGGCTACCAAGAGACCCAGTACTTC | CASSRDRSRQGYQETQYF
TRBJ1-2 | NA | TRBV5-1 | NA | TGCGCCAGCAGCTTGGAGGGTAACTATGGCTACACCTTC | CASSLEGNYGYTF
TRBJ2-2 | TRBD1 | TRBV28 | NA | TGTGCCAGCAGTACAGGGGGAGCTCGTTACGGGGAGCTGTTTTTT | CASSTGGARYGELFF
TRBJ2-2 | NA | TRBV5-8 | NA | TGTGCCAGCAGCTTCCTACGTGGGAGCACCGGGGAGCTGTTTTTT | CASSFLRGSTGELFF
TRBJ2-3 | NA | TRBV28 | NA | TGTGCCAGCAGTTTAAGCACAGATACGCAGTATTTT | CASSLSTDTQYF
TRBJ2-7 | NA | TRBV6-1 | NA | TGTGCCAGCAGTGTTAACAGGGTTAGCTCCTACGAGCAGTACTTC | CASSVNRVSSYEQYF
TRBJ2-7 | NA | TRBV5-1 | NA | TGCGCCAGCAGCTTGACTGTTACCTACGAGCAGTACTTC | CASSLTVTYEQYF